Presented here are 14 T cell receptor beta chains from one specimen sequenced in a study of T cell responses to AZD1222 COVID-19 vaccine. Clones were read by immunoSEQ multiplex PCR, and TCRdb kept only the in-frame ones, dropping some. Found here are 150,000 to 200,000 clones, 90% of them singletons; the top ten hold approximately 2.9%. Specimen: peripheral blood, collected on day 0 of AZD1222 vaccination. Receptors were obtained from an adult in good health.

The chain links TRBV11-2 to TRBJ1-1, with 7 bases matching TRBD1. CDR3 length equals 14 residues. The germline V gene encodes CDR1 SGHAT and CDR2 FQNNGV. After removal of 5 bases from V and 11 bases from J, the junction contained 14 bases not matched to a gene. The CDR3 nucleotides are TGTGCCAGCAGCCTAGTACAGGGGACTGGACGGGCTTTCTTT. This translates into CASSLVQGTGRAFF.

This clone occurred a few times. The CDR3 protein is CASSPRLGEGGRTNEKLFF. The DNA of the CDR3 is TGTGCCAGCAGCCCCCGCCTAGGGGAGGGGGGTCGGACTAATGAAAAACTGTTTTTT. This chain joins TRBV7-9 and TRBJ1-4, with D perhaps matching TRBD1 (6 bases). With 5 bases removed from V and 2 bases from J, the gap between germline ends came to 24 bases. CDR1 and CDR2 (germline): SEHNR, FQNEAQ (reference sequence). The CDR3 has 19 amino acids.

The rearrangement uses TRBV5-1 and TRBJ2-5; D is ambiguous. Per germline, CDR1 SGHRS and CDR2 YFSETQ. CDR3 size: 12 residues. Trimming shortened V by 4 bases and J by 1 base, and 5 bases separated the two germline ends. The CDR3 DNA sequence: TGCGCCAGCAGCAAGGGCCAAGAGACCCAGTACTTC. Protein: CASSKGQETQYF.

The chain has TRBV18 and TRBJ2-1; D may be TRBD2 (5 bases). Germline assignment: CDR1 KGHSH and CDR2 LQKENI. V was clipped by 3 bases and J by 1 base, with 13 bases between them. The CDR3 is 16 residues long. The DNA of the CDR3 is TGTGCCAGCTCACCGGAGAGAACGGGGTCCTACAATGAGCAGTTCTTC. This sequence encodes CASSPERTGSYNEQFF.

The CDR3 DNA follows: TGTGCCAGCAGCCCCATCACTAGCGGGGGTGTGTACGAGCAGTACTTC. Its protein product is CASSPITSGGVYEQYF. The rearrangement uses TRBV11-2 and TRBJ2-7; TRBD2 aligns across 11 bases. CDR1 is SGHAT, CDR2 FQNNGV, per germline. Trimming at V came to 5 bases and at J to 4 bases, leaving 10 bases not matched to a gene. There are 16 residues in the CDR3. Looking up the rest from reference TRBV11-2 and TRBJ2-7 gives the full variable domain: EAGVAQSPRYKIIEKRQSVAFWCNPISGHATLYWYQQILGQGPKLLIQFQNNGVVDDSQLPKDRFSAERLKGVDSTLKIQPAKLEDSAVYLCASSPITSGGVYEQYFGPGTRLTVT.

This clone was recorded once. The rearrangement links TRBV3-1 (or the pseudogene TRBV3-2) to TRBJ2-3; 9 bases are a match to TRBD2. With V trimmed by 1 base and J by 6 bases, 8 bases remained unmatched. Germline CDR1 reads LGHDT; CDR2 reads YNNKEL (reference sequence). This CDR3 region has 16 residues. Here the CDR3 DNA reads TGTGCCAGCAGCCAAGGACTAGCGGACCCTCCTGATACGCAGTATTTT. This codes for CASSQGLADPPDTQYF.

This chain links TRBV7-9 with TRBJ2-3; TRBD2 agrees at 10 bases. V was pared by 5 bases and J by 2 bases, with 13 bases of the junction left unmatched. The CDR3 sequence is 18 residues long. Germline V lookup: CDR1 SEHNR, CDR2 FQNEAQ (reference sequence). CDR3 protein: CASSASRTSGKNTDTQYF. The CDR3, as DNA: TGTGCCAGCAGCGCGTCGCGGACTAGCGGCAAAAACACAGATACGCAGTATTTT. Supplemented by reference TRBV7-9 and TRBJ2-3, the full variable domain reads DTGVSQNPRHKITKRGQNVTFRCDPISEHNRLYWYRQTLGQGPEFLTYFQNEAQLEKSRLLSDRFSAERPKGSFSTLEIQRTEQGDSAMYLCASSASRTSGKNTDTQYFGPGTRLTVL.

The chain combines TRBV19 with TRBJ2-7; D possibly corresponds to TRBD2 (6 bases). V was trimmed by 5 bases and J by 7 bases, leaving 18 bases between them. The CDR3 is made up of 14 amino acids. Germline CDR1 LNHDA, CDR2 SQIVND (reference sequence). This CDR3 reads CASSYRDSVAEQYF. The CDR3 DNA sequence: TGTGCCAGTAGTTACCGGGACTCGGTCGCGGAGCAGTACTTC.

The rearrangement links TRBV12-1 to TRBJ2-7; the table's D call, TRBD1, has no DNA check behind it. TRBV12-1 has pseudogene status. This CDR3 has 16 residues. For the CDR3, the DNA is TGTGCCAGCAGCTTTCTCACTACGGACAGGGTCTACGAGCAGTACTTC. It yields the protein CASSFLTTDRVYEQYF.

The J gene is TRBJ1-2, the V gene TRBV5-5, with D tentatively TRBD1 (6 bases). The V end lost 1 base, the J end lost 3 bases, and 13 bases lay between the germline ends. CDR3 length equals 15 residues. The germline V gene encodes CDR1 SGHKS and CDR2 YYEKEE (reference sequence). CDR3 in DNA: TGTGCCAGCAGCTTGCGGGGGGGCAGGGACTATGGCTACACCTTC. Translating it yields CASSLRGGRDYGYTF.

V is TRBV12-3 or TRBV12-4 and J is TRBJ1-1; D call uncertain. V was trimmed by 8 bases and J by 5 bases, leaving 12 bases between them. The CDR3 covers 12 residues. The CDR3 DNA is TGTGCCAGCCGATTATCGGGGACTGAAGCTTTCTTT. This codes for CASRLSGTEAFF.

The rearrangement joins TRBV6-5 to TRBJ2-5; 9 nucleotides match TRBD2. V shed 6 bases, J shed 5 bases, and the junction held 10 bases outside the gene matches. This CDR3 region has 15 residues. The germline V gene encodes CDR1 MNHEY and CDR2 SVGAGI. CDR3 protein: CASSKSGLARETQYF. The DNA of the CDR3 is TGTGCCAGCAGCAAATCAGGACTAGCGCGGGAGACCCAGTACTTC.

J is TRBJ1-1 and V is TRBV7-3, with TRBD1 matching 8 bases. From germline, CDR1 is SGHTA and CDR2 FQGTGA. V dropped 3 bases and J dropped 3; count of bases not matched to a gene: 6. The CDR3 covers 15 residues. Here the CDR3 reads CASSLTGAGDTEAFF. CDR3 DNA sequence: TGTGCCAGCAGCTTGACAGGGGCCGGGGACACTGAAGCTTTCTTT. Complete variable domain (other parts from reference TRBV7-3 and TRBJ1-1): GAGVSQTPSNKVTEKGKYVELRCDPISGHTALYWYRQSLGQGPEFLIYFQGTGAADDSGLPNDRFFAVRPEGSVSTLKIQRTERGDSAVYLCASSLTGAGDTEAFFGQGTRLTVV.

This chain uses TRBV2 with TRBJ1-2; D gene uncertain. Per germline, CDR1 SNHLY and CDR2 FYNNEI. The V end lost 1 base, the J end lost 7 bases, and 7 bases lay between the germline ends. The CDR3 totals 12 residues. CDR3 amino acids: CASSEGEVGYTF. CDR3 sequence (DNA): TGTGCCAGCAGTGAAGGGGAGGTTGGCTACACCTTC.